These 16 T cell receptor beta chains came from one sample sequenced in a study of T cell changes during pregnancy in multiple sclerosis. This table comes from immunoSEQ multiplex PCR, and its TCRdb copy is limited to in-frame clones, with some not included. This repertoire shows over 45,000 clones, approximately 90% found once; its top ten account for under 0.7%. The sample was CD4+ T cells from peripheral blood mononuclear cells, taken after pregnancy. The receptors originated from a female donor with multiple sclerosis, enrolled in a pregnancy study.

The genes are TRBV18 and TRBJ1-1; no reliable D call. The V end lost 6 bases, the J end lost 5 bases, and 16 bases lay between the germline ends. CDR3 size: 14 residues. Germline V gene sequence: CDR1 KGHSH, CDR2 LQKENI. CDR3 nucleotides: TGTGCCAGCTCCTTGACGGGAGTTGGGACTGAAGCTTTCTTT. This encodes CASSLTGVGTEAFF.

The J gene is TRBJ1-3, the V gene TRBV5-6; no clear D gene. The V and J ends lost 4 bases and 2 bases respectively, with 7 bases between them. The CDR3 has 13 residues. CDR1 is SGHDT, CDR2 YYEEEE, per germline. CDR3 region: CASSLGPGNTIYF. The CDR3 coding sequence is TGTGCCAGCAGCCTTGGGCCTGGAAACACCATATATTTT.

This rearrangement joins TRBV7-9 to TRBJ2-1, with 9 nucleotides matching TRBD2. Losses at the gene ends were 4 bases for V and 0 bases for J; bases not matched to a gene: 4. In germline, CDR1 is SEHNR, CDR2 FQNEAQ (reference sequence). The CDR3 is 16 residues long. The CDR3 spells CASSSLAGSSYNEQFF. CDR3 DNA: TGTGCCAGCAGCTCGCTAGCGGGGAGCTCCTACAATGAGCAGTTCTTC. Based on the CDR3 plus reference TRBV7-9 and TRBJ2-1, the full variable domain is DTGVSQNPRHKITKRGQNVTFRCDPISEHNRLYWYRQTLGQGPEFLTYFQNEAQLEKSRLLSDRFSAERPKGSFSTLEIQRTEQGDSAMYLCASSSLAGSSYNEQFFGPGTRLTVL.

This clone occurred once. The chain employs TRBV9 and TRBJ2-1, with D maybe TRBD1 (6 bases). The V gene's germline CDR1 is SGDLS and CDR2 YYNGEE. V was pared by 6 bases and J by 5 bases, with 12 bases between. This CDR3 region has 13 residues. CDR3 in amino acids: CASNRDINNEQFF. DNA of the CDR3: TGTGCCAGCAACCGGGACATCAACAATGAGCAGTTCTTC.

This rearrangement joins TRBV7-3 to TRBJ2-2, with 7 bases identical to TRBD1. The CDR3 covers 16 residues. CDR1 SGHTA and CDR2 FQGTGA come from the germline V gene. Trimming at V came to 5 bases and at J to 7 bases, leaving 13 bases not matched to a gene. The CDR3 here is CASSPAADRRHGELFF. The DNA of the CDR3 is TGTGCCAGCAGCCCCGCCGCGGACAGGCGGCACGGGGAGCTGTTTTTT.

This clone was seen more than once but under ten times. V gene TRBV25-1 combines with J gene TRBJ1-3, with unresolved D. Germline CDR1 and CDR2: MGHDK and SYGVNS. Trimming took off 9 bases at V and 4 bases at J, with 19 bases between the two ends. The CDR3 sequence is 15 residues long. The CDR3 DNA follows: TGTGCCAGTTCTCTGGACTCCATCCGAGGAAACACCATATATTTT. As protein: CASSLDSIRGNTIYF. Full variable domain (missing parts from reference TRBV25-1 and TRBJ1-3): EADIYQTPRYLVIGTGKKITLECSQTMGHDKMYWYQQDPGMELHLIHYSYGVNSTEKGDLSSESTVSRIRTEHFPLTLESARPSHTSQYLCASSLDSIRGNTIYFGEGSWLTVV.

The chain links TRBV6-6 to TRBJ1-2, with TRBD1 identical over 7 bases. After removal of 5 bases from V and 6 bases from J, the junction contained 6 bases not matched to a gene. Germline V lookup: CDR1 MNHNY, CDR2 SVGAGI (reference sequence). The CDR3 runs 13 residues. The CDR3 is CASSQTGVNGYTF. CDR3 in DNA: TGTGCCAGCAGTCAAACAGGGGTAAATGGCTACACCTTC.

In its sample, this clone was seen once. The chain employs TRBV5-1 and TRBJ2-1; TRBD2 agrees at 10 bases. The CDR3 totals 15 residues. Germline CDR1 SGHRS, CDR2 YFSETQ. V lost 4 bases and J lost 3; bases outside the gene matches: 4. CDR3 amino acids: CASSPGLAVYNEQFF. The DNA of the CDR3 is TGCGCCAGCAGCCCAGGACTAGCGGTCTACAATGAGCAGTTCTTC.

The chain uses TRBV7-9 and TRBJ1-1; D remains ambiguous. CDR1 is SEHNR and CDR2 is FQNEAQ in the germline V gene (reference sequence). V was shortened by 1 base and J by 0 bases, with 9 bases between the two germline ends. The length of the CDR3 is 15 residues. The CDR3 sequence is CASSLESGVNTEAFF. The DNA for the CDR3 is TGTGCCAGCAGCTTAGAGTCCGGGGTGAACACTGAAGCTTTCTTT.

V is TRBV11-3 and J is TRBJ2-1; 14 bases are shared with TRBD2. V trimming: 1 base; J trimming: 7 bases; junction bases outside the gene matches: 9. From germline, CDR1 is SGHNT and CDR2 YENEEA. The CDR3 is 18 residues long. CDR3 region: CASSLVTSGRAESNEQFF. Here the CDR3 DNA reads TGTGCCAGCAGCTTAGTGACTAGCGGGAGGGCCGAGTCGAATGAGCAGTTCTTC.

The rearrangement joins TRBV5-8 to TRBJ1-1; D gene ambiguous. Germline CDR1 and CDR2: SGHTS and YDEGEE. The CDR3 covers 13 residues. Deletions cut 7 bases from V and 3 bases from J, with 13 bases between. The CDR3 DNA follows: TGTGCCAGCGGCCTGCGGGAGCACACTGAAGCTTTCTTT. It specifies CASGLREHTEAFF. Complete variable domain (other parts from reference TRBV5-8 and TRBJ1-1): EAGVTQSPTHLIKTRGQQATLRCSPISGHTSVYWYQQALGLGLQFLLWYDEGEERNRGNFPPRFSGRQFPNYSSELNVNALELEDSALYLCASGLREHTEAFFGQGTRLTVV.

The chain carries TRBV5-4 and TRBJ2-3; D not certain. CDR1 SGHNT and CDR2 YYREEE come from the germline V gene (reference sequence). The CDR3 runs 15 residues. Trimming removed 0 bases at V and 1 base at J, with 9 bases between. The chain's CDR3 is CASSLGLIGTDTQYF. DNA of the CDR3: TGTGCCAGCAGCTTGGGACTGATCGGCACAGATACGCAGTATTTT.

This clone was recorded only once. V gene TRBV6-1 combines with J gene TRBJ2-3, with TRBD2 identical over 7 bases. The V gene's germline CDR1 is MNHNS and CDR2 SASEGT. This CDR3 has 15 amino acids. Unmatched junction bases numbered 7, after V lost 2 bases and J lost 5 bases. The CDR3 nucleotides read TGTGCCAGCAGTGAACGCGGGATAGCGGGAGATACGCAGTATTTT. Translating gives CASSERGIAGDTQYF.

This clone was seen just once. The gene calls are TRBV5-6 and TRBJ2-6; D gene uncertain. Germline V gene sequence: CDR1 SGHDT, CDR2 YYEEEE. V gave up 2 bases and J gave up 0 bases, with 6 bases separating them. The CDR3 loop spans 15 amino acids. CDR3 bases: TGTGCCAGCAGCTTTCCCGGCTCTGGGGCCAACGTCCTGACTTTC. This sequence encodes CASSFPGSGANVLTF.

V gene TRBV9 combines with J gene TRBJ2-1, with 7 bases aligning to TRBD2. CDR3 size: 16 residues. The germline V gene encodes CDR1 SGDLS and CDR2 YYNGEE. The J segment lost 6 bases and the V segment lost 3 bases, leaving 12 bases of the junction unmatched. CDR3 protein: CASSGELAGERNEQFF. The CDR3 DNA reads TGTGCCAGCAGCGGTGAGTTGGCGGGAGAACGCAATGAGCAGTTCTTC. Full variable domain (missing parts from reference TRBV9 and TRBJ2-1): DSGVTQTPKHLITATGQRVTLRCSPRSGDLSVYWYQQSLDQGLQFLIQYYNGEERAKGNILERFSAQQFPDLHSELNLSSLELGDSALYFCASSGELAGERNEQFFGPGTRLTVL.

This clone appeared once. This rearrangement joins TRBV27 to TRBJ2-4, with 13 nucleotides matching TRBD2. Germline V gene lookup returns CDR1 MNHEY and CDR2 SMNVEV (reference sequence). With 4 bases clipped from V and 7 bases from J, the junction kept 10 bases outside the gene matches. The CDR3 has 17 amino acids. CDR3 bases: TGTGCCAGCAGTTGGTCCGGGACTAGCGGGAAAGGGAACATTCAGTACTTC. Amino acids: CASSWSGTSGKGNIQYF.